This TCR beta chain came from a study of shared clonotypes between healthy human individuals. V lost 3 bases to trimming and J lost 0 bases; unmatched junction nucleotides: 8. Germline V gene data show CDR1 as MDHEN and CDR2 as SYDVKM. The CDR3 sequence is 16 residues long. Clones were sequenced by immunoSEQ multiplex PCR, and TCRdb holds only the in-frame ones, with some missing. The table includes some 2 million clones, approximately 95% detected once. CD45RO-negative, CCR7-positively selected cells formed the naive CD8 fraction, excluding terminally differentiated effector memory CD45RA+ cells. The V gene is TRBV28, the J gene TRBJ2-7; 7 nucleotides line up with TRBD1. The sample was naive CD8+ T cells sorted from blood. The clonotype originates from a man younger than 35 in good health. The CDR3 loop is CASSFKRQGNSYEQYF. CDR3 sequence (DNA): TGTGCCAGCAGTTTTAAAAGACAGGGCAACTCCTACGAGCAGTACTTC.